The entry that follows covers one TCR beta chain sequence. Its antigen is not known. The sequence runs out 3 residues before the end of the CDR3; the remainder is reconstructed from the germline J gene. V was trimmed by 1 base and J by 3 bases, leaving 6 bases between them. Germline CDR1 and CDR2: SGHVS and FNYEAQ. The CDR3 covers 14 residues. This sample is drawn from a study of T cells in women clearing cervical HPV infection. Study context: Controls gave blood once infection was undetectable; cases at lesion identification.

Study-wide points: Controls had more TRBV6-7 (0.16%) than cases (about 0.11%).

immunoSEQ multiplex PCR used an average of 1200 ng genomic DNA. Sequencing was performed with immunoSEQ multiplex PCR; in TCRdb, only in-frame clones are kept and a portion is missing. The sample table sets out some 33,000 clones. Sequenced: blood buffy coat. The origin of this receptor is a woman aged 18-70 years with a cervical HPV16 infection that either progressed to CIN3+ or cleared (not recorded which). The V call is TRBV7-6, the J call TRBJ2-2; D remains ambiguous. This CDR3 is CASSLVRDTGELFF. The CDR3 bases that were read are TGTGCCAGCAGCTTAGTCCGGGACACCGGGGAG.